This is a list of T cell receptor beta chains from one sample in a study of blood T cell repertoires in COVID-19. Libraries were prepared by immunoSEQ multiplex PCR; TCRdb keeps only in-frame clonotypes and omits some of them. The sample consists of approximately 280,000 clones, 75% to 90% of them appearing once. Material: peripheral blood. The receptor source for this set is a man aged 40-49 years with acute or convalescent COVID-19. CDR3s include the opening cysteine and the closing phenylalanine or tryptophan.

CDR3 length	J gene	V gene	CDR3 protein
13	TRBJ2-2	TRBV2	CASSGPGGGELFF
14	TRBJ2-3	TRBV29-1	CSVDGGLSTDTQYF
15	TRBJ1-1	TRBV7-2	CASSFTGGGRRLAFF
14	TRBJ1-3	TRBV5-1	CASSLQGAGNTIYF
12	TRBJ1-6	TRBV11-2	CASSPGTDALHF
12	TRBJ2-2	TRBV2	CASTLNEGELFF
14	TRBJ2-3	TRBV13	CASSLGRLQVTQYF
17	TRBJ2-5	TRBV6-1	CASSEAWRGASQETQYF
12	TRBJ2-7	TRBV30	CAWSANKYEQYF
14	TRBJ2-2	TRBV23-1	CASSQSREDGELFF
15	TRBJ2-2	TRBV4-1	CASSQEARGTGELFF
15	TRBJ2-7	TRBV3-1/TRBV3-2	CASSLSRGLGYEQYF
17	TRBJ1-6	TRBV18	CASSPTTAGPGNSPLHF
15	TRBJ1-1	TRBV7-9	CASSPLGHENTEAFF
15	TRBJ2-1	TRBV2	CASGRGGGSYNEQFF
13	TRBJ2-7	TRBV6-5	CASRDREGREQYF
12	TRBJ1-6	TRBV11-2	CASSRQGSPLHF
13	TRBJ2-2	TRBV12-3/TRBV12-4	CASTAGDTGELFF
15	TRBJ1-2	TRBV13	CASSSRDTSNYGYTF
15	TRBJ2-3	TRBV11-2	CASSFLAGGPRTQYF
14	TRBJ1-2	TRBV27	CASSPRTVNYGYTF
13	TRBJ1-6	TRBV19	CASSEQGNSPLHF
15	TRBJ2-5	TRBV2	CASSDSRGGRETQYF
15	TRBJ2-1	TRBV24-1	CATSESGGDLNEQFF
19	TRBJ2-1	TRBV5-1	CASSQVPGLAGGAYNEQFF
15	TRBJ1-1	TRBV7-9	CASSLLGQGVTEAFF
15	TRBJ2-2	TRBV11-2	CASSQPGKGGGELFF
16	TRBJ1-6	TRBV2	CASSKFDLGSGSPLHF
14	TRBJ1-5	TRBV9	CASSVDPGNPPQHF